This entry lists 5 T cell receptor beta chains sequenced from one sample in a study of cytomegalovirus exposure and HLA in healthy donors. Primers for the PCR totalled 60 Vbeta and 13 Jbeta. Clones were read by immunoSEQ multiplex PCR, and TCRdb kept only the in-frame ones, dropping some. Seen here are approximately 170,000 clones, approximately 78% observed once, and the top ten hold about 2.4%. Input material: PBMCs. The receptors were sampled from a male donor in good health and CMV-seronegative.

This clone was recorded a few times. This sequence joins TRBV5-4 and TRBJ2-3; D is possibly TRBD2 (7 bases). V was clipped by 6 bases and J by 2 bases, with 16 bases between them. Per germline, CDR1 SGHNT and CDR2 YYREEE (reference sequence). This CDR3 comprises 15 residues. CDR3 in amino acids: CASISGGGHTDTQYF. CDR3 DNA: TGTGCCAGCATCTCGGGGGGCGGCCACACAGATACGCAGTATTTT. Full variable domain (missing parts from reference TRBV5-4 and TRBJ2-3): ETGVTQSPTHLIKTRGQQVTLRCSSQSGHNTVSWYQQALGQGPQFIFQYYREEENGRGNFPPRFSGLQFPNYSSELNVNALELDDSALYLCASISGGGHTDTQYFGPGTRLTVL.

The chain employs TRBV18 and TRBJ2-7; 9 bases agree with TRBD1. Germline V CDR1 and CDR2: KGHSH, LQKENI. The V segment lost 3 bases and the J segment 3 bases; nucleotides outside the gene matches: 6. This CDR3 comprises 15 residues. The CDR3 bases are TGTGCCAGCTCACCTACCAGACAGGGGGGCTACGAGCAGTACTTC. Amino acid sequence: CASSPTRQGGYEQYF.

The CDR3 loop is CASSNRGGGGYTF. CDR3 sequence (DNA): TGTGCCAGCAGCAACAGGGGTGGCGGCGGCTACACCTTC. This chain joins TRBV7-9 and TRBJ1-2; 7 nucleotides align to TRBD1. The CDR3 covers 13 residues. CDR1 is SEHNR, CDR2 FQNEAQ, per germline (reference sequence). V was pared by 5 bases and J by 8 bases, with 8 bases of the junction left unmatched.

The CDR3 DNA reads TGTGCCATCGGAGGGACAGGGAGTTCCTACGAGCAGTACTTC. Translated, it gives CAIGGTGSSYEQYF. V usage is TRBV10-3 and J usage is TRBJ2-7, with 9 bases that match TRBD1. Germline CDR1 is ENHRY and CDR2 is SYGVKD. This CDR3 contains 14 residues. J lost 1 base, V lost 8 bases, and 6 bases had no gene match.

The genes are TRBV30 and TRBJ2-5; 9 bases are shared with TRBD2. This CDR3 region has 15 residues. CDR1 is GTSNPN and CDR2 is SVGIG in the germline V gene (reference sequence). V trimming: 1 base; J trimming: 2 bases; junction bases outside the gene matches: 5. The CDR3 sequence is CAWSAGTSFQETQYF. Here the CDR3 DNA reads TGTGCCTGGAGTGCCGGGACTAGCTTTCAAGAGACCCAGTACTTC.